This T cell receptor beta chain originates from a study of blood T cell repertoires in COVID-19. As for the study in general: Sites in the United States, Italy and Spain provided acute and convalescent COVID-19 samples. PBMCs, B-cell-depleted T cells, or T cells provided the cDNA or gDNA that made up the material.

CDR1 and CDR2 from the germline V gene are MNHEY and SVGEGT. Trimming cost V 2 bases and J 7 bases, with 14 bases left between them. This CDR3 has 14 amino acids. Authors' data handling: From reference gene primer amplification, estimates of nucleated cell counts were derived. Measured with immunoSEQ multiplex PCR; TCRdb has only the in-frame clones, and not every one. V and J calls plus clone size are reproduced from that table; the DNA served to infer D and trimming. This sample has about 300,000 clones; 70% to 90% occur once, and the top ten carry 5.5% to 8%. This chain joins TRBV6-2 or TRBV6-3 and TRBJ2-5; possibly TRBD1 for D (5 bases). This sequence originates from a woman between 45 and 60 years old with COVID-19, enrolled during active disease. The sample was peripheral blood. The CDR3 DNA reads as TGTGCCAGCAGTTACGGGGCAGACCCCTCGACCCAGTACTTC. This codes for CASSYGADPSTQYF.